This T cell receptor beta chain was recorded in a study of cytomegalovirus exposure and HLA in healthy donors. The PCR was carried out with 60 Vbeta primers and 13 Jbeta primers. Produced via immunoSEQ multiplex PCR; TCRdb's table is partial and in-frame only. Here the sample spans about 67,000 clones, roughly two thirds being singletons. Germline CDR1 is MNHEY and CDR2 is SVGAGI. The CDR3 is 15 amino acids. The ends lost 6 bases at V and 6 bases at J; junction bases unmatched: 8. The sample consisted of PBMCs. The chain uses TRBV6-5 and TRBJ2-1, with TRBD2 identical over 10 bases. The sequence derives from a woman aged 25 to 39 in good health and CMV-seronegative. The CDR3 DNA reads TGTGCCAGCAGGCCTGAAGCGGGGGGGCCCAATGAGCAGTTCTTC. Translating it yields CASRPEAGGPNEQFF.